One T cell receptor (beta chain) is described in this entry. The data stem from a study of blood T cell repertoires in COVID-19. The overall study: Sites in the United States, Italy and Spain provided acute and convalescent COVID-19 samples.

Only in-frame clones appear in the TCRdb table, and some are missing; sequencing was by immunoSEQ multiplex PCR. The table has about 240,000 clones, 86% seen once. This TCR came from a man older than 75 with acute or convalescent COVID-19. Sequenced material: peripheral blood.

The CDR3 loop is CASSLGVTGFGEAFF. As DNA, the CDR3 is TGCGCCAGCAGCTTGGGGGTTACAGGGTTCGGTGAAGCTTTCTTT. The rearrangement links TRBV5-1 to TRBJ1-1, with a weak D call TRBD1 (6 bases). V dropped 0 bases and J dropped 7 bases, with 16 bases sitting between them. This CDR3 contains 15 residues. Germline CDR1 SGHRS, CDR2 YFSETQ.